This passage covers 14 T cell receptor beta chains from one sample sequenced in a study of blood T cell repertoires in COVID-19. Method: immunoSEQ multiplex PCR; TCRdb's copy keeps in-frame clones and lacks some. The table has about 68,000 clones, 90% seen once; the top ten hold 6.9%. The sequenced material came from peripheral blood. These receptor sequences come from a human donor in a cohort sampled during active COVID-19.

The CDR3 DNA sequence: TGCGCCAGCAGCTTGGACGGACAGGGGGCGTACACTGAAGCTTTCTTT. This encodes CASSLDGQGAYTEAFF. This chain connects TRBV5-1 to TRBJ1-1; 11 bases match TRBD1. The CDR3 contains 16 residues. CDR1 is SGHRS and CDR2 is YFSETQ in the germline V gene. J was trimmed by 3 bases and V by 0 bases; bases with no gene match: 4.

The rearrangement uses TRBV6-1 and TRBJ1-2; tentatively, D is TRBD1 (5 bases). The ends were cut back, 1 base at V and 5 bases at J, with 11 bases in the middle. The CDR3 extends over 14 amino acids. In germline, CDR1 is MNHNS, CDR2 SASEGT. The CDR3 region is CASSEGGTFYGYTF. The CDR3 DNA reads TGTGCCAGCAGTGAAGGGGGGACTTTTTATGGCTACACCTTC.

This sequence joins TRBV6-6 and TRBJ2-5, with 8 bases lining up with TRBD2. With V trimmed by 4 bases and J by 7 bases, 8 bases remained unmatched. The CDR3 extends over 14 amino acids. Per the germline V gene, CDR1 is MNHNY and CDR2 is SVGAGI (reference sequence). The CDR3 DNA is TGTGCCAGCAGTTCTCGCGGGGGGCCGGGGACCCAGTACTTC. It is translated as CASSSRGGPGTQYF.

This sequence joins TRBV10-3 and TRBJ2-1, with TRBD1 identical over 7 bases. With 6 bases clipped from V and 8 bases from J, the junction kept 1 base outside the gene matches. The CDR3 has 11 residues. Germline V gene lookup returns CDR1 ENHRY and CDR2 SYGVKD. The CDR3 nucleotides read TGTGCCATCAGAACAGGGGATGAGCAGTTCTTC. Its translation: CAIRTGDEQFF.

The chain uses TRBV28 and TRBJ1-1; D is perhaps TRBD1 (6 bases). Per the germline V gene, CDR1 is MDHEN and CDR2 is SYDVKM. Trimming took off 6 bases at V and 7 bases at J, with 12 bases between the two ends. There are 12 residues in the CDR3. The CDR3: CASSLQGSEAFF. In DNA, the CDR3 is TGTGCCAGCAGCCTACAGGGAAGTGAAGCTTTCTTT.

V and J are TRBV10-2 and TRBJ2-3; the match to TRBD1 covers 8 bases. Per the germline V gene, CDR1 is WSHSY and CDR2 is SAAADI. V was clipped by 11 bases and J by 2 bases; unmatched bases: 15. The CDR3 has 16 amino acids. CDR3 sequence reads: CAALRKDRAFTDTQYF. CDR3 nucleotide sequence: TGCGCCGCCCTCAGGAAGGACAGGGCCTTCACAGATACGCAGTATTTT.

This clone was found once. CDR3 sequence reads: CASLSNSGNTIYF. DNA of the CDR3: TGTGCCAGCCTGAGTAACTCTGGAAACACCATATATTTT. The V and J genes are TRBV7-2 and TRBJ1-3; no clear D. The V and J ends lost 8 bases and 0 bases respectively, with 8 bases between them. CDR3 length: 13 residues. CDR1 SGHTA and CDR2 FQGNSA come from the germline V gene.

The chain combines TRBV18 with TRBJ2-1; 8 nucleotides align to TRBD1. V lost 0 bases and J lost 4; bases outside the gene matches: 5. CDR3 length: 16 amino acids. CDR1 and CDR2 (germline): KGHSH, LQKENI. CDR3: CASSPPWTGSYNEQFF. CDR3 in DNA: TGTGCCAGCTCACCACCGTGGACAGGGAGTTACAATGAGCAGTTCTTC.

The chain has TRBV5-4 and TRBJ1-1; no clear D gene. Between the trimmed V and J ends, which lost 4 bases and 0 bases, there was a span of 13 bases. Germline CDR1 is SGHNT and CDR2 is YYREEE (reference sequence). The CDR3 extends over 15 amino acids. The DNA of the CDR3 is TGTGCCAGCAGCGGATTATTGGGCTTGAACACTGAAGCTTTCTTT. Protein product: CASSGLLGLNTEAFF.

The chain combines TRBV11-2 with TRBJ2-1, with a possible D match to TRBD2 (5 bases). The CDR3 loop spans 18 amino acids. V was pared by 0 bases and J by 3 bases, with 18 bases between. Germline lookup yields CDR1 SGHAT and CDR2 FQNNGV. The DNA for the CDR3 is TGTGCCAGCAGCTTAGAGGGAGCTCTAGTAGGGTACTACAATGAGCAGTTCTTC. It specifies CASSLEGALVGYYNEQFF.

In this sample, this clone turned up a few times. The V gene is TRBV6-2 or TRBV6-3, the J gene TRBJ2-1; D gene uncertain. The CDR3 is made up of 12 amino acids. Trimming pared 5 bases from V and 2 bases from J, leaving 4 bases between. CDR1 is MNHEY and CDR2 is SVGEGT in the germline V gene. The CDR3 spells CASSPTYNEQFF. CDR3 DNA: TGTGCCAGCAGTCCCACCTACAATGAGCAGTTCTTC.

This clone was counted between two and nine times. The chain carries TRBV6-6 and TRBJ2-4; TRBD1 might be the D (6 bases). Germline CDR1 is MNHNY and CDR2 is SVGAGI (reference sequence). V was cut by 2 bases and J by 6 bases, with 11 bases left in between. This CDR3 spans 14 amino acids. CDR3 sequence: CASSYGGAGNIQYF. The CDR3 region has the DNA TGTGCCAGCAGTTACGGGGGCGCGGGAAACATTCAGTACTTC.

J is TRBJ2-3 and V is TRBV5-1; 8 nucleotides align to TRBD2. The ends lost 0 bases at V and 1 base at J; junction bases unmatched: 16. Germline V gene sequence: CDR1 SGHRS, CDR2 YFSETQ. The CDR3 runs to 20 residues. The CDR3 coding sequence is TGCGCCAGCAGCTTGGCCGGGGGAGCTCGCGGGGGGCGGGGCACAGATACGCAGTATTTT. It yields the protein CASSLAGGARGGRGTDTQYF.

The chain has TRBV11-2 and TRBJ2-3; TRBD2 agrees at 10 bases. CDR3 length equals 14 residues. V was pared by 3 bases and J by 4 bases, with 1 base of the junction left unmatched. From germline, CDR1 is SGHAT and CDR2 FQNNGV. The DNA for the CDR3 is TGTGCCAGCAGCTTCAGCGGGGGGGCAGATACGCAGTATTTT. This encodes CASSFSGGADTQYF.